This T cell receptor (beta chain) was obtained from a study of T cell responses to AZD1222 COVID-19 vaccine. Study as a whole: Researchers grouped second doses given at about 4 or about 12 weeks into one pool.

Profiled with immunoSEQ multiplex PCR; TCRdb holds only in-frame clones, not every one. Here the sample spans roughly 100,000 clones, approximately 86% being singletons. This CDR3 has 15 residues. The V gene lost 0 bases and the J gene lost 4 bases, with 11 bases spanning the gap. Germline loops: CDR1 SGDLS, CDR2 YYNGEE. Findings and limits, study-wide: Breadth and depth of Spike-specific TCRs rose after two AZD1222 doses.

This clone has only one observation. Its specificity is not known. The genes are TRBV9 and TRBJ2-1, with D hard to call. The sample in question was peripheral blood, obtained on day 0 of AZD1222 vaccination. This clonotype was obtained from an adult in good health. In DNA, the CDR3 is TGTGCCAGCAGCGTAGGGGCGGATAATTACAATGAGCAGTTCTTC. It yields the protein CASSVGADNYNEQFF.